The present TCR beta chain was sequenced within a study of robustness of blood B and T cell sequencing (dated by TCRdb to the late 2010s). Background for the entire study: The goal of the study was to find out how much peripheral blood is required to reliably describe the TCRbeta and IgG repertoires of an individual. Each of the ten independently drawn blood samples had its TCRbeta and IgG repertoires measured. As technical replicates, two replicate TCRbeta cDNA libraries were prepared from one shared RNA pool derived from a single 10 ml draw.

TCRbeta repertoires were quantified from mRNA rather than genomic DNA, which captures expressed receptors. Leukocytes from the buffy coat were collected into Trizol, and RNA was extracted using the Direct-zol RNA MiniPrep Plus kit with no cell sorting. To separate plasma, buffy coat and red blood cells, EDTA blood tubes were immediately centrifuged at 4 degrees C. V and J are truncated by 1 base and 8 bases respectively, leaving an intervening sequence of 9 bases. The CDR3 holds 14 amino acids from the cysteine to the phenylalanine. The only DNA kept is the CDR3, 42 bases in frame from the first base. CDR1 and CDR2 are read off the germline V gene as MNHEY and SVGEGT. Beyond this particular receptor, the publication reports: When 3 or 4 tubes (about 30-45 ml blood) were combined, saturation was approached in coverage of the top 10,000 TCRbeta clonotypes. One pair of TCRbeta libraries showed evidence of cross-contamination, likely from batch processing; the shared UMI-sequence pairs were removed. EDTA tubes required immediate fractionation, limiting use in multi-site collections. TCRbeta rarefaction curves did not fully plateau, suggesting under-sequencing or many low-abundance clonotypes. Every single 10 ml sample contained the 1,000 most abundant TCRbeta clonotypes from the pooled draws. Pooling tubes did not make the overlap of rare TCRbeta clonotypes any better, which implies that much larger blood volumes would be needed to capture those rare clonotypes. Between the technical replicate libraries, approximately 95% of the top 10,000 TCRbeta clonotypes in one library were also present in the other library.

Library construction relied on PCR. Sequenced on an Illumina MiSeq. SMARTScribe reverse transcriptase and a 5' template-switch oligo, by which a universal priming site was added, were used for cDNA synthesis. A 12-nucleotide random unique molecular identifier (UMI) was carried by the template-switch oligo, and each cDNA molecule was tagged with this UMI. During reverse transcription, TCRbeta transcripts were targeted using chain-specific reverse primers. Uracil DNA glycosylase treatment removed residual template-switch adapters, and cDNA was purified with a Qiagen MinElute kit. The first PCR used KAPA HiFi HotStart ReadyMix for approximately 25 cycles, split across four 50 ul reactions with step-out primers. Before further amplification, first-round PCR products were gel-purified. Illumina Nextera adapters were attached in a second PCR of roughly 8 cycles, and the libraries were then purified and pooled. For each TCRbeta molecule, the UMI barcode was captured by a 50-nucleotide 5' read. In the paper's pipeline: Reads were grouped by UMI into consensus reads using the MIGEC toolkit. PEAR was used to merge forward and reverse consensus reads into final reads. Identical UMI-sequence pairs found in more than one library were treated as cross-sample contamination and removed by a custom decontamination script. MIGMAP, a wrapper around IgBLAST, was used for V(D)J assignment and CDR3 extraction. A TCR clonotype was defined by an identical V gene, J gene and CDR3 amino acid sequence; no sequencing was done for CDR1 and CDR2. The public reads were reanalyzed by TCRdb: fastp trimming at Q25, MiXCR alignment, in-frame beta chains only. Rows merge per CDR3 protein into single entries with the most common DNA and genes. TCRdb assigned the V and J calls; the authors' analysis was not used. In this sample the table shows under 2,000 distinct CDR3 sequences, more than 40% of which occur a single time. The ten largest clones add up to under 40% of the sample.

Comments on this clonotype: The antigen it binds to is not known. There are no base qualities to consult, and no much larger clone falls within one base.

The clonotype was recovered from a human donor in good health. The V gene is TRBV6-2 or TRBV6-3 and the J gene is TRBJ1-6; the D gene is possibly TRBD1, with 5 bases matching. The sequencing sample was made of peripheral blood. The nucleotide sequence is TGTGCCAGCAGTTACTGGGGGAAGGATTCACCCCTCCACTTT. This translates into CASSYWGKDSPLHF.